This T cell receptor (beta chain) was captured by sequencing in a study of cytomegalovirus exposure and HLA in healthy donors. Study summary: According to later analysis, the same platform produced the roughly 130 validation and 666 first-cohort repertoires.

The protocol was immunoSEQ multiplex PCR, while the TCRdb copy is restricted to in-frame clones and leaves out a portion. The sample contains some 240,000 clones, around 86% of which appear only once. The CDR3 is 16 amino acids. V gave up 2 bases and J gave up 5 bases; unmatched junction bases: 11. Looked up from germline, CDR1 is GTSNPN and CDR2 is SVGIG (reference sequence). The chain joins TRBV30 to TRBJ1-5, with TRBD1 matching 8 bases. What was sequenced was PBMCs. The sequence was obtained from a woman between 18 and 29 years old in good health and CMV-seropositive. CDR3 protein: CAWSSRDRIFYQPQHF. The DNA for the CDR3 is TGTGCCTGGAGTTCCCGGGACAGGATTTTCTATCAGCCCCAGCATTTT.